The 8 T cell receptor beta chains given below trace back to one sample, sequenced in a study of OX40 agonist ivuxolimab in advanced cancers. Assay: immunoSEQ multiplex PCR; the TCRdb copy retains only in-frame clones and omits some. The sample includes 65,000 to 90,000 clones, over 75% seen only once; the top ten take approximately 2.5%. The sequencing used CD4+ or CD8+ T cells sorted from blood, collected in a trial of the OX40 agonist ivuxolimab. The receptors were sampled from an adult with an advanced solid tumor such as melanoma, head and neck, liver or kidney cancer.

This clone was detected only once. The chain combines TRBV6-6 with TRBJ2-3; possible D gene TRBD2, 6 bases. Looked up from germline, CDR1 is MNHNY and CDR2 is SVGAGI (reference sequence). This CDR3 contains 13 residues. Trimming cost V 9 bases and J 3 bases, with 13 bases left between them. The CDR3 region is CASRVSGTDTQYF. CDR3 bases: TGTGCCAGTCGTGTTAGCGGAACAGATACGCAGTATTTT.

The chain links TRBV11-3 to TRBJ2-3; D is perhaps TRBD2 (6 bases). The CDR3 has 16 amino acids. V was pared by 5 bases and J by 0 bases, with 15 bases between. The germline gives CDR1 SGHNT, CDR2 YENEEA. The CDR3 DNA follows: TGTGCCAGCAGCCCGAGCCTAGCGTGGAGCACAGATACGCAGTATTTT. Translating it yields CASSPSLAWSTDTQYF. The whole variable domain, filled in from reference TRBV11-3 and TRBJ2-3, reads EAGVVQSPRYKIIEKKQPVAFWCNPISGHNTLYWYLQNLGQGPELLIRYENEEAVDDSQLPKDRFSAERLKGVDSTLKIQPAELGDSAVYLCASSPSLAWSTDTQYFGPGTRLTVL.

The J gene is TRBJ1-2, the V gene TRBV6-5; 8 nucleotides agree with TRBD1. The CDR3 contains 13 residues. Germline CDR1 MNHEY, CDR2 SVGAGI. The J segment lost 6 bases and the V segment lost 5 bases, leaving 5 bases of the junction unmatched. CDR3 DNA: TGTGCCAGCAGTCTCAGGGGGCGGGATGGCTACACCTTC. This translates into CASSLRGRDGYTF.

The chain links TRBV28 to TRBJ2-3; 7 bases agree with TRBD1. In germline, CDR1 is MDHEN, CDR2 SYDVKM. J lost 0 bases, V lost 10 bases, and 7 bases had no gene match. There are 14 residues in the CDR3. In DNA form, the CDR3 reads TGTGCCACTTCCTCGGGACAGAGCACAGATACGCAGTATTTT. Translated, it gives CATSSGQSTDTQYF.

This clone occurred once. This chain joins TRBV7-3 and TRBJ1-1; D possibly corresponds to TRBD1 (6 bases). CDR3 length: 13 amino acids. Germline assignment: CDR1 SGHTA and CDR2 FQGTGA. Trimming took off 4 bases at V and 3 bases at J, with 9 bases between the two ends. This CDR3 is CASSSRTDTEAFF. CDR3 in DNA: TGTGCCAGCAGCTCGAGGACAGACACTGAAGCTTTCTTT.

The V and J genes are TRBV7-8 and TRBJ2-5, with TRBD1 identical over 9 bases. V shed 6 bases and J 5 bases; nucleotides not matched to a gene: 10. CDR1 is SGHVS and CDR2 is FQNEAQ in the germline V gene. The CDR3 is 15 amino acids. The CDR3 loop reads CASSKGQGRWETQYF. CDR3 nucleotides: TGTGCCAGCAGTAAGGGACAGGGACGATGGGAGACCCAGTACTTC. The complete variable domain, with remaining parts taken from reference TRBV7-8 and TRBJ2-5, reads GAGVSQSPRYKVAKRGQDVALRCDPISGHVSLFWYQQALGQGPEFLTYFQNEAQLDKSGLPSDRFFAERPEGSVSTLKIQRTQQEDSAVYLCASSKGQGRWETQYFGPGTRLLVL.

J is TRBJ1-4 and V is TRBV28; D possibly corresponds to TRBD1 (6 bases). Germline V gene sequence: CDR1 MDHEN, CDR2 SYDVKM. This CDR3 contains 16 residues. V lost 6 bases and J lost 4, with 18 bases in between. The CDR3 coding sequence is TGTGCCAGCAGCCTAGGGGGAAAGGCGAATAATGAAAAACTGTTTTTT. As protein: CASSLGGKANNEKLFF.

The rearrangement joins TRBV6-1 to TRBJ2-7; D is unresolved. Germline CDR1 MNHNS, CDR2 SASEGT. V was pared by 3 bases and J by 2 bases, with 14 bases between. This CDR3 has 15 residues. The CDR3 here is CASSDVGSYPYEQYF. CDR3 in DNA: TGTGCCAGCAGTGACGTCGGTTCTTACCCCTACGAGCAGTACTTC.